This T cell receptor beta chain was sequenced in a study of cytomegalovirus exposure and HLA in healthy donors. The study, taken as a whole, reports: 150 to 200 TCR beta chains were listed as cytomegalovirus-associated. According to reports, the classifier identified cytomegalovirus status with high specificity and sensitivity.

Comments on this clone: Its specificity is unknown.

The table came from immunoSEQ multiplex PCR; TCRdb's copy has only in-frame clones and leaves some out. The sample has around 150,000 clones; roughly 80% are singletons. V shed 5 bases and J shed 1 base, with 9 bases lying between them. Germline V gene lookup returns CDR1 SGDLS and CDR2 YYNGEE. The CDR3 contains 14 residues. The source material was PBMCs. The sequence was obtained from a man younger than 45 in good health and CMV-seropositive. The rearrangement uses TRBV9 and TRBJ2-2, with unresolved D. The CDR3 DNA is TGTGCCAGCAGGATAGACTGGAACACCGGGGAGCTGTTTTTT. It translates to CASRIDWNTGELFF. Using reference TRBV9 and TRBJ2-2 for the parts outside the CDR3, the full variable domain is DSGVTQTPKHLITATGQRVTLRCSPRSGDLSVYWYQQSLDQGLQFLIQYYNGEERAKGNILERFSAQQFPDLHSELNLSSLELGDSALYFCASRIDWNTGELFFGEGSRLTVL.